This entry describes one T cell receptor beta chain. There is no known antigen for this receptor. No much larger clone is present one base from it, and per-base qualities are unavailable. This sample's time point label indicates: patch test 2, 6 weeks after DPC sensitization. Taken with the paper, the label for treatment or condition translates to: therapeutic diphenylcyclopropenone sensitization with weekly scalp DPC. At every patch-test visit, the blood draw took place before the patch test was put on. To be eligible, patients had to be aged 18 to 70, diagnosed with alopecia and judged suitable for DPC therapy, while pregnant patients were excluded. Total RNA was extracted from unfractionated whole blood collected in Tempus Blood RNA tubes. Libraries were made using RACE. Reads for this sample came from a NextSeq 500. Library preparation attached unique molecular identifiers to individual cDNA molecules for quantitative, reproducible TCR counting. For every blood RNA sample, sequencing covered both the TCR alpha and TCR beta chains. The paper's processing steps were these. A median of around 100,000 TCRs per sample was observed, with a range of 23,224 to 690,600. The Decombinator software suite was used to annotate the V, J and CDR3 of the TCR reads. For the PS versus PT1 abundance plots, all samples were subsampled to the same number of TCRs (28,000). Expanded TCRs were defined as absent before sensitization and observed at least eight times at the 2-week time point. Clones were called with MiXCR by TCRdb after fastp trimmed the public reads at Q25, and only in-frame beta chains were retained. Each entry merges the rows of one CDR3 protein and shows their most common DNA and genes. V and J calls and clone size were set by TCRdb, not the authors. Across this sample there are about 80,000 distinct CDR3 sequences, with 9.5% to 13% seen only once. 1.6% of the sample comes from the top ten.

This entry belongs to a study of human T cells and chemical hapten exposure (dated by TCRdb to the early 2020s). About the study as a whole: For sensitization, 2% DPC in acetone was applied to an approximately 2 cm by approximately 2 cm area of upper inner arm skin. Throughout the roughly 24-week study period, patients were also given weekly therapeutic DPC doses on the scalp. Patch testing was performed on the upper back with Finn chambers containing 0.01% DPC, and the patch tests were scored after 6 days according to International Contact Dermatitis Research Group standards. Most of the patients in the cohort were female, and the cohort covered alopecia areata with under or over 50% scalp involvement, alopecia totalis and alopecia universalis. Libraries were combined into a pool for sequencing, and differences in TCR yield between samples came mainly from small differences in library volumes within the pool. Peripheral blood TCR repertoire changes were tracked in vivo in alopecia patients during primary and secondary sensitization to the hapten diphenylcyclopropenone (DPC). Blood was sampled from patients pre-sensitization (week 0) and at 2, 6 and about 24 weeks after DPC sensitization. Blood for TCR sequencing was provided by twenty-nine alopecia patients at one to four time points (pre-sensitization, 2, 6 and 24 weeks).

Paper-wide results and their limitations: All patients had alopecia, a presumed autoimmune disease, so their immune response might differ from that of healthy individuals. Repeated subsampling changed both the strength of the expansion versus patch-test correlation and the threshold at which the correlation became significant. A positive correlation was found between the number of PT1 expanded TCRs and patch test score, with significance reached at thresholds 8, 16 and 32 but not 4. Significantly more large CDR3 similarity clusters were formed by expanded TCRs than by pre-sensitization or healthy control sets, consistent with antigen-driven responses. DPC sensitization did not change the number of TCRs with a frequency above 1 in 1000, and there was no evidence of changes in global repertoire structure.

The sequence derives from a man younger than 35 with alopecia areata. Some clones in this sample may be carry-over from other donors' samples. This specimen was whole blood, taken in connection with sensitization to the hapten diphenylcyclopropenone (DPC).

CDR3 loop: CASRGGQGHREKLFF. In nucleotides, the sequence is TGTGCCAGCAGAGGCGGACAGGGACATCGGGAAAAACTGTTTTTT. Rearrangement joined TRBV27 to TRBJ1-4; 8 bases in between match TRBD1. V ends up 6 bases short and J 8 bases short, with an unmatched junction base count of 11. Inclusive of the bounding cysteine and phenylalanine, the CDR3 is 15 residues long. Just the 45-base CDR3 DNA is kept, in frame starting at base 1. As encoded in the germline V gene (reference sequence), CDR1 is MNHEY while CDR2 is SMNVEV.